A single T cell receptor beta chain is shown here with its context. What it binds is unknown. V was pared by 4 bases and J by 1 base, with 7 bases of the junction left unmatched. Germline loops: CDR1 SGHDN, CDR2 FVKESK. The CDR3 totals 16 residues. Mismatch repair deficiency was confirmed in all patients, by PCR or immunohistochemistry. TCRs were sequenced from a few patients responding to pembrolizumab. The method was immunoSEQ multiplex PCR; TCRdb's version includes in-frame clones alone and lacks a portion of them. The sample yields some 110,000 clones, 65% to 80% seen once. This sample is part of a study of PD-1 blockade in mismatch repair-deficient tumors. About the research overall: Enrolled about 2012-2016, patients had progressing, pretreated mismatch repair-deficient cancers of 12 to 13 types. Overall study results and limits: Tumor-resident clones, often undetectable pretreatment in blood, expanded then contracted after pembrolizumab.

This chain connects TRBV14 to TRBJ2-3; 8 positions agree with TRBD2. This sequence originates from an adult with mismatch repair-deficient cancer. The material sequenced was peripheral blood, taken 60 weeks after starting pembrolizumab. CDR3 in amino acids: CASSPWTSLGTDTQYF. The CDR3 region has the DNA TGTGCCAGCAGCCCCTGGACTAGCTTGGGCACAGATACGCAGTATTTT.